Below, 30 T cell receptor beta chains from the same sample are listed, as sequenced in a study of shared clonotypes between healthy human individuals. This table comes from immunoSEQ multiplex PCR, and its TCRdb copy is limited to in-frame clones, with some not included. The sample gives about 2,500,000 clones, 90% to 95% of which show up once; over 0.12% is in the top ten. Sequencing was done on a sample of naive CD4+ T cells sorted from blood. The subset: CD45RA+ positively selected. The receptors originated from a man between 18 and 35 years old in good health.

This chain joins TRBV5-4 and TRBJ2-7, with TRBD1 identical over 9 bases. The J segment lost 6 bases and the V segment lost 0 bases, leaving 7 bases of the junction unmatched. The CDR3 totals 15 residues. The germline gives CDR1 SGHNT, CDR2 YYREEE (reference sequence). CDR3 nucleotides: TGTGCCAGCAGCTTGGGCGGGACAGGGACAAGCGAGCAGTACTTC. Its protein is CASSLGGTGTSEQYF.

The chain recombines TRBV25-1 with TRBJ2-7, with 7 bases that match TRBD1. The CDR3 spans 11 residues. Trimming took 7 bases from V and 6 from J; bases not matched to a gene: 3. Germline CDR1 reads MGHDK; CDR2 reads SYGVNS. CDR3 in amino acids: CASTQGVEQYF. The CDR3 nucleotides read TGTGCCAGCACCCAGGGGGTCGAGCAGTACTTC.

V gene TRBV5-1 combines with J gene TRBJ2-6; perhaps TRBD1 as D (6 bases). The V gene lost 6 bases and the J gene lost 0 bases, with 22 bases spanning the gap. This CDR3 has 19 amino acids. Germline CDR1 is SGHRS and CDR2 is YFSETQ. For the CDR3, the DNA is TGCGCCAGCACCATCTCACGGACAGTCTCGTTCTCTGGGGCCAACGTCCTGACTTTC. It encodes CASTISRTVSFSGANVLTF.

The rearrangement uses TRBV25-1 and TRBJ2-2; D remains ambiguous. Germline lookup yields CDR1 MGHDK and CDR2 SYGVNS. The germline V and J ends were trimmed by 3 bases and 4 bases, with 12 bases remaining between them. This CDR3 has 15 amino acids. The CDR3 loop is CASSEDGRITGELFF. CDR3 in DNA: TGTGCCAGCAGTGAGGATGGACGGATCACCGGGGAGCTGTTTTTT.

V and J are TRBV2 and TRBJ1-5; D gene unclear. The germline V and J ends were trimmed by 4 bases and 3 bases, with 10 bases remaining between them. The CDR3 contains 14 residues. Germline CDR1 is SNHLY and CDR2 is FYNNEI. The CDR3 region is CASSGPGFNQPQHF. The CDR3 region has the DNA TGTGCCAGCAGTGGGCCGGGGTTCAATCAGCCCCAGCATTTT.

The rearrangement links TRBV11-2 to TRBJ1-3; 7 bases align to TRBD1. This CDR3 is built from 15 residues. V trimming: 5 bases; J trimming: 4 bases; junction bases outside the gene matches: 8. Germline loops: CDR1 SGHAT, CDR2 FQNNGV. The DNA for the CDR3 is TGTGCCAGCAGCACTAGACGACAGGGAGGAAACACCATATATTTT. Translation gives CASSTRRQGGNTIYF.

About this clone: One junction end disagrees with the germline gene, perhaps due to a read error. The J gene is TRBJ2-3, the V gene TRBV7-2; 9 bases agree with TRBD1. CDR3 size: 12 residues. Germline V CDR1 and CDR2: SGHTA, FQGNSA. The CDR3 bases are TGTGCCAGCAGCTTTTATGGAGGGACAGGGTTTTTT. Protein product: CASSFYGGTGFF.

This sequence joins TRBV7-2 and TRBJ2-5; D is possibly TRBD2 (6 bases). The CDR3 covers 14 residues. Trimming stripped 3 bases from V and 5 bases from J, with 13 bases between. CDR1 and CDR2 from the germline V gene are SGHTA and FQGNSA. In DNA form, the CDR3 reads TGTGCCAGCAGCTTGGGACTCACAGCGGAGACCCAGTACTTC. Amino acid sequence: CASSLGLTAETQYF.

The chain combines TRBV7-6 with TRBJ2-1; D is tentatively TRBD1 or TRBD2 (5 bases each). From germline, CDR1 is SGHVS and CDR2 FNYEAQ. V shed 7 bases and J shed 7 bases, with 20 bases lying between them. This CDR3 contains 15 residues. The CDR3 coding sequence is TGTGCCAGCACCTTGGCCGGGACCCCCGGGAATGAGCAGTTCTTC. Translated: CASTLAGTPGNEQFF.

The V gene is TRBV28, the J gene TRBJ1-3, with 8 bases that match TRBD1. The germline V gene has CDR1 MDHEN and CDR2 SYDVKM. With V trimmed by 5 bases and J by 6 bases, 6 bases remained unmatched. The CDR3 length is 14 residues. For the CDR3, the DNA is TGTGCCAGCAGTCCTCCGGGACAGGAAAACACCATATATTTT. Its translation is CASSPPGQENTIYF.

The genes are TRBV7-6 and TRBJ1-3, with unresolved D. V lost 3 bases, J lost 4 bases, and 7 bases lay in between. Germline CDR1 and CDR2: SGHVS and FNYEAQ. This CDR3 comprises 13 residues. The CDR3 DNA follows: TGTGCCAGCAGCTTCCTTGGAGGAAACACCATATATTTT. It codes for CASSFLGGNTIYF.

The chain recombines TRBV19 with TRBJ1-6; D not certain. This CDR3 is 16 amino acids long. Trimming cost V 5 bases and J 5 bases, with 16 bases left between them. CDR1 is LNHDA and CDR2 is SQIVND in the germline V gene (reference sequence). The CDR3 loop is CASSAFGIQDNSPLHF. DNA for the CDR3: TGTGCCAGTAGTGCCTTCGGGATCCAGGATAATTCACCCCTCCACTTT.

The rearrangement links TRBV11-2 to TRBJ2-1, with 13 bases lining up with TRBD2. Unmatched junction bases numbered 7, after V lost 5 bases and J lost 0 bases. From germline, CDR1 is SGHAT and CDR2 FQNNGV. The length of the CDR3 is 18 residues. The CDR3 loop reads CASSHGTSGILSYNEQFF. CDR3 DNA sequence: TGTGCCAGCAGCCACGGGACTAGCGGGATCCTCTCCTACAATGAGCAGTTCTTC.

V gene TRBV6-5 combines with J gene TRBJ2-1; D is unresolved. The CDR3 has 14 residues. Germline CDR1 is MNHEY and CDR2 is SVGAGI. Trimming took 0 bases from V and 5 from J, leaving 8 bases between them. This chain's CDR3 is CASSYSTSNNEQFF. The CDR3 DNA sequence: TGTGCCAGCAGTTACTCGACGTCGAACAATGAGCAGTTCTTC.

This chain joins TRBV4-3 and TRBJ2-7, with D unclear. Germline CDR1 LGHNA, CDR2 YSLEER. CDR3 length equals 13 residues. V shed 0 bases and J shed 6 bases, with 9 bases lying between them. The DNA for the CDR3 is TGCGCCAGCAGCCAAGAGGTAAGGGCCGAGCAGTACTTC. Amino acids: CASSQEVRAEQYF.

The CDR3: CASALSPYEQYF. Written as DNA, the CDR3 is TGTGCCAGCGCGTTAAGTCCTTACGAGCAGTACTTC. The rearrangement joins TRBV28 to TRBJ2-7; D ambiguous. There are 12 residues in the CDR3. From germline, CDR1 is MDHEN and CDR2 SYDVKM. V shed 8 bases and J shed 4 bases, with 12 bases lying between them. The entire variable domain, with the rest obtained from reference TRBV28 and TRBJ2-7, is as follows: DVKVTQSSRYLVKRTGEKVFLECVQDMDHENMFWYRQDPGLGLRLIYFSYDVKMKEKGDIPEGYSVSREKKERFSLILESASTNQTSMYLCASALSPYEQYFGPGTRLTVT.

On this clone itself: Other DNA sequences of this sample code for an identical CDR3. The CDR3 nucleotides are TGCGCCAGCAGCTTGGCGAGTAGTAACTCTGGAAACACCATATATTTT. Encoded protein: CASSLASSNSGNTIYF. The gene calls are TRBV5-1 and TRBJ1-3; D remains unclear. CDR3 length equals 16 residues. The V and J ends lost 0 bases and 0 bases respectively, with 10 bases between them. CDR1 SGHRS and CDR2 YFSETQ come from the germline V gene.

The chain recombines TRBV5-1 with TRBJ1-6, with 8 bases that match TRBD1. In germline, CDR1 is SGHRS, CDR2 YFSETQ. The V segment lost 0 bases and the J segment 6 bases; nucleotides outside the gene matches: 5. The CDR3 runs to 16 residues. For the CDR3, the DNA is TGCGCCAGCAGCTTGGCGCAGGGGGCCGGTAATTCACCCCTCCACTTT. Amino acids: CASSLAQGAGNSPLHF.

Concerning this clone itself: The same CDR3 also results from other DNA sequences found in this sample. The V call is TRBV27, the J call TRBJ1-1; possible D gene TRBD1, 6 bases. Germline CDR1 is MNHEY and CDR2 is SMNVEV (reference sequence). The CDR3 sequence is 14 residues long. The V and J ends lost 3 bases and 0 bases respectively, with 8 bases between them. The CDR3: CASSFGGMNTEAFF. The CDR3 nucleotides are TGTGCCAGCAGTTTTGGGGGCATGAACACTGAAGCTTTCTTT.

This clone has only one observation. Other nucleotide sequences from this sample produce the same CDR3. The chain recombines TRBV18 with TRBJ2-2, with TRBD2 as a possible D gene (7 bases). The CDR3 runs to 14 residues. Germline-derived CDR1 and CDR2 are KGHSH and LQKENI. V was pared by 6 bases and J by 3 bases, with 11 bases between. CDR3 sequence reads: CASSRGLDTGELFF. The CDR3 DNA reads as TGTGCCAGCTCGCGGGGGCTAGACACCGGGGAGCTGTTTTTT. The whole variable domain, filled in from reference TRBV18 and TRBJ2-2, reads NAGVMQNPRHLVRRRGQEARLRCSPMKGHSHVYWYRQLPEEGLKFMVYLQKENIIDESGMPKERFSAEFPKEGPSILRIQQVVRGDSAAYFCASSRGLDTGELFFGEGSRLTVL.

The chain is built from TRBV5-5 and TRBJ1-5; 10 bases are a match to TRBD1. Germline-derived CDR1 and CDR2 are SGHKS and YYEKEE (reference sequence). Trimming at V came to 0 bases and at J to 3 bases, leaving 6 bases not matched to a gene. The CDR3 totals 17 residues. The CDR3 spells CASSLAGTGASNQPQHF. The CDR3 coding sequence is TGTGCCAGCAGCTTGGCCGGGACAGGGGCCTCCAATCAGCCCCAGCATTTT.

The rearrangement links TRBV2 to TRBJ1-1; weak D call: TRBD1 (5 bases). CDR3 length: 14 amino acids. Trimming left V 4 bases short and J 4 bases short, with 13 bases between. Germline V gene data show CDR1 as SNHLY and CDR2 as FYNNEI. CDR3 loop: CASSAEGVPTEAFF. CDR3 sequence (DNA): TGTGCCAGCAGTGCAGAAGGGGTACCCACTGAAGCTTTCTTT.

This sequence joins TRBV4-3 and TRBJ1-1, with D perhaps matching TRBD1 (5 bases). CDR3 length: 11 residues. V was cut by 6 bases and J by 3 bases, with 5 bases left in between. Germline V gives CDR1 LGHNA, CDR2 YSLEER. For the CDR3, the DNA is TGCGCCAGCAGAGGGGACACTGAAGCTTTCTTT. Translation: CASRGDTEAFF.

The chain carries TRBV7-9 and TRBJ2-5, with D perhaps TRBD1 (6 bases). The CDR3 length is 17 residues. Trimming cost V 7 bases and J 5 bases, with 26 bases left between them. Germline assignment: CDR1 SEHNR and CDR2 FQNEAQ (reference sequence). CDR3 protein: CASTFMSGGRGLETQYF. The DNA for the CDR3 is TGTGCCAGCACCTTCATGTCTGGGGGCAGAGGACTGGAGACCCAGTACTTC.

CDR3 bases: TGTGCCAGCAACGAGGGGCGTCGGACGACCCAGTACTTC. Translation: CASNEGRRTTQYF. The chain uses TRBV27 and TRBJ2-5, with D perhaps matching TRBD1 or TRBD2 (5 bases each). The germline V gene has CDR1 MNHEY and CDR2 SMNVEV (reference sequence). This CDR3 comprises 13 residues. V lost 7 bases and J 7 bases, leaving 16 bases between the germline ends.

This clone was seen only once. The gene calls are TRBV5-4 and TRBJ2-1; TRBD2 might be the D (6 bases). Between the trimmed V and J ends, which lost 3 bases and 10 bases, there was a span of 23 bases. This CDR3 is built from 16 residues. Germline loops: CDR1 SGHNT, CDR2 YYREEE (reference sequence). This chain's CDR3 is CASSSPGDGPFEEQFF. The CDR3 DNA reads TGTGCCAGCAGCTCGCCGGGGGACGGACCCTTCGAAGAGCAGTTCTTC.

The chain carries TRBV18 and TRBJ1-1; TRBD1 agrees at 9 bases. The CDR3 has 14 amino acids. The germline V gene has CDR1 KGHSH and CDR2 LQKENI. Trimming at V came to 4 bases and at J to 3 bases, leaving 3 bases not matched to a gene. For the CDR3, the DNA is TGTGCCAGCTCACTACAGGGGGCGGACACTGAAGCTTTCTTT. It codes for CASSLQGADTEAFF.

The CDR3 DNA reads as TGTGCCAGCAGCCAAGTAGGGTTCGGGGTGGGGAATGAGCAGTTCTTC. Translating gives CASSQVGFGVGNEQFF. The chain carries TRBV4-2 and TRBJ2-1; a weak D match, TRBD2 (5 bases). With 1 base removed from V and 7 bases from J, the gap between germline ends came to 17 bases. In germline, CDR1 is LGHNA, CDR2 YNFKEQ. This CDR3 spans 16 amino acids.

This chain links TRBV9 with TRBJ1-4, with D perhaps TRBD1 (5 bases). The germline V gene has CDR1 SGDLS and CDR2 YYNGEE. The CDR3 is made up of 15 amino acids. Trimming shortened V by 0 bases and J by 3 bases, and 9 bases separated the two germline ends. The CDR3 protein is CASSVAGEANEKLFF. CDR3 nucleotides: TGTGCCAGCAGCGTAGCGGGGGAGGCTAATGAAAAACTGTTTTTT. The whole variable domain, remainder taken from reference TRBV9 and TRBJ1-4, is DSGVTQTPKHLITATGQRVTLRCSPRSGDLSVYWYQQSLDQGLQFLIQYYNGEERAKGNILERFSAQQFPDLHSELNLSSLELGDSALYFCASSVAGEANEKLFFGSGTQLSVL.

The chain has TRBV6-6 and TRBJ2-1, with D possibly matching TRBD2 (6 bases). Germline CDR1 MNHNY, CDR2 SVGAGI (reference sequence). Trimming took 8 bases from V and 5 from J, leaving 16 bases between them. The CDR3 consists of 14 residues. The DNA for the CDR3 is TGTGCCAGCTACGGCCGGGACTCAAACAATGAGCAGTTCTTC. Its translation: CASYGRDSNNEQFF.